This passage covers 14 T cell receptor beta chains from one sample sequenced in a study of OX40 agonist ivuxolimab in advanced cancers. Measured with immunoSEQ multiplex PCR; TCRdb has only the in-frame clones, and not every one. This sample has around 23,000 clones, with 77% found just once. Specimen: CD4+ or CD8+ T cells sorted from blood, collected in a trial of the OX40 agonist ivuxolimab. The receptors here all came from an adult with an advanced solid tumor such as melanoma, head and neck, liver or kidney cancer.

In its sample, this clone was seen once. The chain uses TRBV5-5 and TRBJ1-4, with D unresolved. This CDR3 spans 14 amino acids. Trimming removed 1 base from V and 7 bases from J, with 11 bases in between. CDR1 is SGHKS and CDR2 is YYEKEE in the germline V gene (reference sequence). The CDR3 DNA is TGTGCCAGCAGCTTGCGTGGAGGCGGTGAAAAACTGTTTTTT. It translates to CASSLRGGGEKLFF.

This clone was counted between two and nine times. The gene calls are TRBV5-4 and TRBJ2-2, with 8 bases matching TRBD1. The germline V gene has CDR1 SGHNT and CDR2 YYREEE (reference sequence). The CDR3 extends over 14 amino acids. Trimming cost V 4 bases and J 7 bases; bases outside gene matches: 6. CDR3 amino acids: CASSPDRVSGELFF. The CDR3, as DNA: TGTGCCAGCAGCCCGGACAGGGTCAGCGGGGAGCTGTTTTTT.

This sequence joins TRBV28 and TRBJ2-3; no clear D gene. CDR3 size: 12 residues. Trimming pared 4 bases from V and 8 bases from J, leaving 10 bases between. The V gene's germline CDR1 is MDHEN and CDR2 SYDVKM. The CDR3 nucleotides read TGTGCCAGCAGTTACCGCATAGGTACGCAGTATTTT. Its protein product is CASSYRIGTQYF.

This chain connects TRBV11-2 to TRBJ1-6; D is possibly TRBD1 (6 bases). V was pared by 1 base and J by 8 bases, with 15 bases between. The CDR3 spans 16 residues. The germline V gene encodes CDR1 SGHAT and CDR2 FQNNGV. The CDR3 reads CASSLVNREGHSPLHF. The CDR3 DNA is TGTGCCAGCAGCTTAGTTAACAGGGAGGGCCATTCACCCCTCCACTTT.

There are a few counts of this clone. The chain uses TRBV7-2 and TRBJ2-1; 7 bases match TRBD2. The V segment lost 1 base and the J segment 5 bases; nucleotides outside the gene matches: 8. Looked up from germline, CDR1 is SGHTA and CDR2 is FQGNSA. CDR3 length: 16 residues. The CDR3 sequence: CASSLGRETTHNEQFF. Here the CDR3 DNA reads TGTGCCAGCAGCTTAGGGCGGGAGACTACACACAATGAGCAGTTCTTC. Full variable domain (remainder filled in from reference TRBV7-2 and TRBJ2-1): GAGVSQSPSNKVTEKGKDVELRCDPISGHTALYWYRQSLGQGLEFLIYFQGNSAPDKSGLPSDRFSAERTGGSVSTLTIQRTQQEDSAVYLCASSLGRETTHNEQFFGPGTRLTVL.

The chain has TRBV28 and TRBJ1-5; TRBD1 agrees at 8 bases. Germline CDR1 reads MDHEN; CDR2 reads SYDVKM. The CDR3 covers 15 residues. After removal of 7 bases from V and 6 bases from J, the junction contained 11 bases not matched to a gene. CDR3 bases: TGTGCCAGCATCCTTTCAGGGGGCCTGCGTCAGCCCCAGCATTTT. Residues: CASILSGGLRQPQHF.

This CDR3 reads CAISDEGPGFGETQYF. The CDR3 bases are TGTGCCATCAGTGATGAGGGACCCGGATTCGGGGAGACCCAGTACTTC. The rearrangement uses TRBV10-3 and TRBJ2-5, with D tentatively TRBD1 or TRBD2 (5 bases each). This CDR3 comprises 16 residues. CDR1 is ENHRY, CDR2 SYGVKD, per germline. V lost 3 bases to trimming and J lost 5 bases, with 19 bases between them.

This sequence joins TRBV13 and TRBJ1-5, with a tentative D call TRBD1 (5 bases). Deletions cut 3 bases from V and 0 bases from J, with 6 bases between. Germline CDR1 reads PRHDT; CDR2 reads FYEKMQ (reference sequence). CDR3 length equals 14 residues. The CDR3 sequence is CASSFRGSNQPQHF. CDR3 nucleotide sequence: TGTGCCAGCAGCTTTAGGGGTAGCAATCAGCCCCAGCATTTT.

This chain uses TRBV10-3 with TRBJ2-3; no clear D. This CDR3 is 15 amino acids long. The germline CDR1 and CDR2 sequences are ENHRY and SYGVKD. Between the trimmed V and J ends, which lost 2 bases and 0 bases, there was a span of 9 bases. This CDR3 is CAISEPRVSTDTQYF. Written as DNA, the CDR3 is TGTGCCATCAGTGAGCCCCGAGTCAGCACAGATACGCAGTATTTT.

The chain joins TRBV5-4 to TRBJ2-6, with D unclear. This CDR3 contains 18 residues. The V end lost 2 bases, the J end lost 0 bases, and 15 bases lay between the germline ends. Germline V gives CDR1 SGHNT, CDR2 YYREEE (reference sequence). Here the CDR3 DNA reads TGTGCCAGCAGCTTACGTGAATTACGGACCTCTGGGGCCAACGTCCTGACTTTC. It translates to CASSLRELRTSGANVLTF.

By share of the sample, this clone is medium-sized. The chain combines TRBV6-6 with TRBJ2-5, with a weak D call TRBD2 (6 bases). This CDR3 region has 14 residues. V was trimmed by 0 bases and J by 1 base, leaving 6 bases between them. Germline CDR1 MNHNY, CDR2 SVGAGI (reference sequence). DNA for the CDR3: TGTGCCAGCAGTTACTCGGGGGGCCAAGAGACCCAGTACTTC. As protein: CASSYSGGQETQYF.

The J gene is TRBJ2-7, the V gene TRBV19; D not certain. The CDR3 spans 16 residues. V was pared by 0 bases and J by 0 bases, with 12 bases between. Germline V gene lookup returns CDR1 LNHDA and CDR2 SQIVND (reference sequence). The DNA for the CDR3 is TGTGCCAGTAGTATAGATCACAGATTGTACTCCTACGAGCAGTACTTC. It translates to CASSIDHRLYSYEQYF.

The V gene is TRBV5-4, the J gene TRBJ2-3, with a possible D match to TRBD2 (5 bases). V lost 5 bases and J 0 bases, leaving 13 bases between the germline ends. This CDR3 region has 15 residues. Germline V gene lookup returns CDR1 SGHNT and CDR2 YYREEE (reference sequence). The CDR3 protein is CASREAAFSTDTQYF. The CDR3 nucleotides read TGTGCCAGCAGAGAAGCGGCGTTTAGCACAGATACGCAGTATTTT.

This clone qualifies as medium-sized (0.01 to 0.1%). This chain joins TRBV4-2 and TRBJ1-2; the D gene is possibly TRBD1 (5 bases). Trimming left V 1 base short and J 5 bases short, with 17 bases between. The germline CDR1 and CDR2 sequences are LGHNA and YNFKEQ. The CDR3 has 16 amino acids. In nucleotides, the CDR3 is TGTGCCAGCAGCCAAGGAGGCGGAGGGGCGCGTTATGGCTACACCTTC. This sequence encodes CASSQGGGGARYGYTF.